The present TCR beta chain was sequenced within a study of cytomegalovirus exposure and HLA in healthy donors. Turning to this clone: Its cognate antigen is unknown.

Primers: 60 Vbeta forward and 13 Jbeta reverse. Profiling relied on immunoSEQ multiplex PCR, and the TCRdb table lists in-frame clones only, not all of them. The sample shows some 120,000 clones, around 77% of them seen only once. Trimming left V 6 bases short and J 6 bases short, with 20 bases between. This CDR3 comprises 14 residues. From germline, CDR1 is SQVTM and CDR2 ANQGSEA. Whole-study findings and limits: It was about 150 TCR beta chains that were listed as cytomegalovirus-associated. An analysis that was carried out later associated some 17,000 TCR beta sequences with HLA alleles at 0.05 false discovery rate.

This clonotype was sampled from a man aged 25 to 40 in good health and CMV-seronegative. The gene calls are TRBV29-1 and TRBJ1-2, with D possibly matching TRBD1 (6 bases). The specimen sequenced was PBMCs. The CDR3 coding sequence is TGCAGCGTCGAAAGCGAACAGGGACCGCATGGCTACACCTTC. Amino acids: CSVESEQGPHGYTF.